This TCR beta chain emerged from a study of CD8 T cells in Susac syndrome. CDR1 is SGHNT, CDR2 YYREEE, per germline (reference sequence). CDR3 length equals 15 residues. V was cut by 3 bases and J by 8 bases, with 15 bases left in between. Reverse transcription used roughly 0.5 to 1 ug RNA and random hexamers. TCRdb fed the immunoSEQ multiplex PCR reads into MiXCR, producing one record per CDR3 protein. The table shows about 150,000 distinct CDR3 sequences, with approximately 95% occurring only once. Material: CD8+ T cells from PBMCs. The chain recombines TRBV5-4 with TRBJ2-6; D remains ambiguous. The TCR originated in a human donor with Susac syndrome. The CDR3: CASSSEVSPPNVLTF. As DNA, the CDR3 is TGTGCCAGCAGCTCTGAGGTCAGCCCACCCAACGTCCTGACTTTC.